This T cell receptor beta chain was identified in a study of early T cells in non-severe SARS-CoV-2 infection. About the research overall: The authors sequenced bulk RNA from unsorted whole blood, leaving chains unpaired.

In regard to this clonotype: Its antigen is unidentified.

The germline V gene encodes CDR1 SNHLY and CDR2 FYNNEI. CDR3 length equals 14 residues. Trimming took off 6 bases at V and 4 bases at J, with 15 bases between the two ends. Study results and caveats: A preference for anti-spike CD8 responses marked VDJdb matching, which missed private and CD4 specificities.

Individually, cDNA molecules had unique molecular identifiers attached to them. TCRdb processed the 5' RACE reads anew with MiXCR; each CDR3 protein has one entry. The data show approximately 83,000 distinct CDR3 sequences, over 12% seen once. The TCR comes from an adult who was a healthcare worker with PCR-confirmed SARS-CoV-2 infection or an uninfected control (not recorded which). The chain uses TRBV2 and TRBJ1-2; no clear D. The sequenced sample consisted of whole blood. CDR3 DNA sequence: TGTGCCAGCAGAGATAGGACGGAGGTCTATGGCTACACCTTC. This sequence encodes CASRDRTEVYGYTF.